Below, 9 T cell receptor beta chains from the same sample are listed, as sequenced in a study of blood T cells in healthy people across ages. A second about 7 to 11 cycle PCR used barcoded and J-beta primers. TCRdb used MiXCR to reprocess the 5' RACE reads, holding one entry per CDR3 protein. The sample has some 640,000 distinct CDR3 sequences, approximately 30% seen once. The sequencing input was blood. The receptor set was obtained from a woman aged 80 or over in good health.

In this sample, this clonotype turned up a few times. The CDR3 coding sequence is TGTGCCTGGACCGGAGGACAGGGGAAAGCTTTCTTT. Translation gives CAWTGGQGKAFF. The rearrangement joins TRBV30 to TRBJ1-1; 9 bases fit TRBD1. The CDR3 is 12 residues long. Germline V CDR1 and CDR2: GTSNPN, SVGIG (reference sequence). Trimming took 4 bases from V and 9 from J; bases not matched to a gene: 6.

A word on this clonotype: Compared with germline, one end of the junction differs, possibly owing to a read error. The J gene is TRBJ2-7, the V gene TRBV15, with 11 bases aligning to TRBD1. The J call is doubtful: the DNA matches TRBJ2-5 better. Germline V lookup: CDR1 LNHNV, CDR2 YYDKDF (reference sequence). CDR3 size: 15 residues. The CDR3 nucleotides read TGTGTCACCCGCAGAGCACGGGACAGGGGGGAGACCCAGTACTTC. Its translation is CVTRRARDRGETQYF.

The V gene is TRBV6-6, the J gene TRBJ1-2; weak D call: TRBD1 (6 bases). The CDR3 consists of 14 residues. CDR1 and CDR2 (germline): MNHNY, SVGAGI (reference sequence). Trimming removed 7 bases from V and 3 bases from J, with 15 bases in between. Here the CDR3 reads CASTSRGKDYGYTF. Here the CDR3 DNA reads TGTGCCAGCACCTCGAGGGGGAAAGACTATGGCTACACCTTC.

This clonotype was seen more than once but under ten times. The chain joins TRBV20-1 to TRBJ1-2, with 9 nucleotides matching TRBD1. This CDR3 contains 15 residues. Unmatched junction bases numbered 14, after V lost 6 bases and J lost 6 bases. CDR1 and CDR2 (germline): DFQATT, SNEGSKA (reference sequence). The CDR3 region has the DNA TGCAGTGCCCACAAAGCGTGGGACAGGGAGAATGGCTACACCTTC. It codes for CSAHKAWDRENGYTF.

This clonotype showed up many times. This chain links TRBV5-1 with TRBJ1-6, with 8 bases matching TRBD1. CDR1 SGHRS and CDR2 YFSETQ come from the germline V gene. The CDR3 runs 15 residues. V shed 3 bases, J shed 10 bases, and the junction held 9 bases outside the gene matches. The DNA for the CDR3 is TGCGCCAGCAGCTCTACAGGGGGTGGTGGATCACCCCTCCACTTT. This translates into CASSSTGGGGSPLHF.

This clonotype was recorded at least ten times. The chain carries TRBV18 and TRBJ2-1; TRBD1 matches 9 bases. This CDR3 is 16 amino acids long. Germline loops: CDR1 KGHSH, CDR2 LQKENI. Losses at the gene ends were 3 bases for V and 7 bases for J; bases not matched to a gene: 10. The chain's CDR3 is CASSPYGDRVTNEQFF. DNA of the CDR3: TGTGCCAGCTCACCTTACGGGGACAGGGTAACAAATGAGCAGTTCTTC. Full variable domain (missing parts from reference TRBV18 and TRBJ2-1): NAGVMQNPRHLVRRRGQEARLRCSPMKGHSHVYWYRQLPEEGLKFMVYLQKENIIDESGMPKERFSAEFPKEGPSILRIQQVVRGDSAAYFCASSPYGDRVTNEQFFGPGTRLTVL.

This clonotype was found a few times. This chain connects TRBV20-1 to TRBJ1-1, with TRBD1 matching over 7 bases. This CDR3 contains 14 residues. Germline CDR1 is DFQATT and CDR2 is SNEGSKA (reference sequence). The V gene end was trimmed by 5 bases and the J gene end by 1 base; junction bases not matched to a gene: 7. The CDR3: CSARTRQGNTEAFF. Here the CDR3 DNA reads TGCAGTGCTCGGACCAGACAGGGGAACACTGAAGCTTTCTTT.

V gene TRBV6-1 combines with J gene TRBJ1-6; no reliable D call. The germline V and J ends were trimmed by 4 bases and 7 bases, with 11 bases remaining between them. This CDR3 comprises 14 residues. Germline CDR1 MNHNS, CDR2 SASEGT. CDR3 nucleotides: TGTGCCAGCAGTGGACGGGTAGGGAATTCACCCCTCCACTTT. Protein product: CASSGRVGNSPLHF.

The table lists this clonotype with many counts. The chain couples TRBV7-8 to TRBJ2-1; unclear D gene. V was trimmed by 3 bases and J by 5 bases, leaving 17 bases between them. The CDR3 totals 16 residues. Germline V CDR1 and CDR2: SGHVS, FQNEAQ. The CDR3 sequence: CASSFFAVDFNNEQFF. The CDR3, as DNA: TGTGCCAGCAGCTTCTTCGCGGTTGACTTTAACAATGAGCAGTTCTTC.